These 24 T cell receptor beta chains originate from one sample sequenced in a study of shared T cell receptors in the human thymus. Profiled with immunoSEQ multiplex PCR; TCRdb holds only in-frame clones, not every one. The table includes some 700,000 clones, roughly 85% detected once. These data were also filed under a second study, of human thymus T cells.

Sequencing was carried out using thymocytes. These TCRs come from a girl under three years old with a congenital heart defect.

The V and J genes are TRBV13 and TRBJ1-1; D may be TRBD1 (6 bases). The V and J ends lost 2 bases and 3 bases respectively, with 10 bases between them. CDR1 is PRHDT, CDR2 FYEKMQ, per germline (reference sequence). The CDR3 covers 14 residues. The CDR3: CASSLQGLDTEAFF. Here the CDR3 DNA reads TGTGCCAGCAGCTTACAGGGGTTGGACACTGAAGCTTTCTTT.

The chain links TRBV2 to TRBJ1-5, with D possibly matching TRBD1 (6 bases). The CDR3 covers 15 residues. Germline lookup yields CDR1 SNHLY and CDR2 FYNNEI. V was trimmed by 5 bases and J by 2 bases, leaving 13 bases between them. This CDR3 is CASSHRAPGNQPQHF. In DNA form, the CDR3 reads TGTGCCAGCAGTCACAGGGCTCCTGGCAATCAGCCCCAGCATTTT. Variable domain in full (rest from reference TRBV2 and TRBJ1-5): EPEVTQTPSHQVTQMGQEVILRCVPISNHLYFYWYRQILGQKVEFLVSFYNNEISEKSEIFDDQFSVERPDGSNFTLKIRSTKLEDSAMYFCASSHRAPGNQPQHFGDGTRLSIL.

The J gene is TRBJ2-3, the V gene TRBV30, with TRBD2 matching over 10 bases. The V and J ends lost 0 bases and 2 bases, in that order; junction bases with no gene match: 5. The germline V gene encodes CDR1 GTSNPN and CDR2 SVGIG (reference sequence). This CDR3 has 16 amino acids. CDR3 coding DNA: TGTGCCTGGAGTGTAAGCCTAGCGGGGGCCACAGATACGCAGTATTTT. Its protein product is CAWSVSLAGATDTQYF. Full variable domain (missing parts from reference TRBV30 and TRBJ2-3): SQTIHQWPATLVQPVGSPLSLECTVEGTSNPNLYWYRQAAGRGLQLLFYSVGIGQISSEVPQNLSASRPQDRQFILSSKKLLLSDSGFYLCAWSVSLAGATDTQYFGPGTRLTVL.

V usage is TRBV5-4 and J usage is TRBJ1-6; 10 bases are a match to TRBD1. After removal of 3 bases from V and 9 bases from J, the junction contained 18 bases not matched to a gene. This CDR3 is 19 amino acids long. Germline CDR1 and CDR2: SGHNT and YYREEE (reference sequence). The CDR3 bases are TGTGCCAGCAGCTCTCGACAGGGGGCCCCGCGAAGCGCTGGTTCACCCCTCCACTTT. It translates to CASSSRQGAPRSAGSPLHF.

V usage is TRBV10-3 and J usage is TRBJ2-1; TRBD1 matches 7 bases. Germline V gene lookup returns CDR1 ENHRY and CDR2 SYGVKD. Trimming at V came to 7 bases and at J to 5 bases, leaving 2 bases not matched to a gene. The CDR3 is 12 residues long. The CDR3 coding sequence is TGTGCCATCACAGGGGGAGACAATGAGCAGTTCTTC. Its protein is CAITGGDNEQFF.

The V call is TRBV6-6, the J call TRBJ2-1; D possibly corresponds to TRBD1 (5 bases). Trimming cost V 6 bases and J 8 bases, with 14 bases left between them. This CDR3 is 13 amino acids long. The germline gives CDR1 MNHNY, CDR2 SVGAGI (reference sequence). The CDR3 spells CASSPGGAHEQFF. CDR3 coding DNA: TGTGCCAGCAGCCCCGGTGGGGCGCATGAGCAGTTCTTC.

The chain is built from TRBV6-1 and TRBJ2-3; TRBD1 matches at 7 bases. The CDR3 extends over 15 amino acids. Germline CDR1 reads MNHNS; CDR2 reads SASEGT. The junction had 7 bases not matched to a gene; V was cut back by 5 bases and J by 2 bases. The CDR3 DNA reads TGTGCCAGCAGTCCGCAGGGGGAACTCACAGATACGCAGTATTTT. Its translation: CASSPQGELTDTQYF.

The chain combines TRBV18 with TRBJ2-5, with 8 bases aligning to TRBD2. The CDR3 is 13 amino acids. From germline, CDR1 is KGHSH and CDR2 LQKENI. After removal of 3 bases from V and 5 bases from J, the junction contained 2 bases not matched to a gene. The CDR3 DNA follows: TGTGCCAGCTCACCGACTAGCGTGGAGACCCAGTACTTC. This translates into CASSPTSVETQYF.

The chain has TRBV7-9 and TRBJ1-6; D not resolved. V lost 0 bases to trimming and J lost 9 bases, with 6 bases between them. CDR3 length: 13 amino acids. CDR1 and CDR2 (germline): SEHNR, FQNEAQ (reference sequence). Written as DNA, the CDR3 is TGTGCCAGCAGCTTAGCCTCCGGTTCACCCCTCCACTTT. Translated: CASSLASGSPLHF.

This clone has only one observation. The rearrangement uses TRBV5-1 and TRBJ1-1; no clear D. V gave up 1 base and J gave up 0 bases, with 4 bases separating them. The CDR3 is made up of 13 amino acids. CDR1 and CDR2 from the germline V gene are SGHRS and YFSETQ. CDR3 sequence: CASSLWLNTEAFF. The CDR3 nucleotides read TGCGCCAGCAGCTTGTGGCTGAACACTGAAGCTTTCTTT.

The chain carries TRBV7-6 and TRBJ2-5, with a weak D call TRBD2 (5 bases). The germline V and J ends were trimmed by 6 bases and 1 base, with 9 bases remaining between them. The CDR3 has 13 residues. CDR1 and CDR2 from the germline V gene are SGHVS and FNYEAQ. The CDR3 region is CASSSLGQETQYF. CDR3 in DNA: TGTGCCAGCAGTTCACTAGGCCAAGAGACCCAGTACTTC.

Comments on this clone: This sample also contains other DNA sequences that code for the same CDR3. The V and J genes are TRBV27 and TRBJ2-7; tentative D call: TRBD1 (6 bases). The germline V and J ends were trimmed by 4 bases and 11 bases, with 18 bases remaining between them. The CDR3 extends over 13 amino acids. Germline V gene sequence: CDR1 MNHEY, CDR2 SMNVEV (reference sequence). The CDR3 bases are TGTGCCAGCAGTTCAGAGACTACAGGGAAAAAGTACTTC. As protein: CASSSETTGKKYF.

In DNA form, the CDR3 reads TGTGCCAGCAGCCCGTCTGAACAGGGTTCAGATACGCAGTATTTT. This translates into CASSPSEQGSDTQYF. J is TRBJ2-3 and V is TRBV7-8; tentative D call: TRBD1 (6 bases). V lost 5 bases to trimming and J lost 4 bases, with 16 bases between them. CDR1 SGHVS and CDR2 FQNEAQ come from the germline V gene. The CDR3 runs 15 residues.

This chain links TRBV11-2 with TRBJ2-3; 7 nucleotides line up with TRBD2. The junction had 5 bases not matched to a gene; V was cut back by 5 bases and J by 0 bases. Per germline, CDR1 SGHAT and CDR2 FQNNGV. The CDR3 has 15 amino acids. This CDR3 is CASSLGGYSTDTQYF. CDR3 DNA: TGTGCCAGCAGCCTGGGGGGGTATAGCACAGATACGCAGTATTTT. The complete variable domain, with remaining parts taken from reference TRBV11-2 and TRBJ2-3, reads EAGVAQSPRYKIIEKRQSVAFWCNPISGHATLYWYQQILGQGPKLLIQFQNNGVVDDSQLPKDRFSAERLKGVDSTLKIQPAKLEDSAVYLCASSLGGYSTDTQYFGPGTRLTVL.

This rearrangement joins TRBV12-5 to TRBJ1-1; 8 nucleotides align to TRBD1. Germline CDR1 LGHNT, CDR2 FRNRAP. The CDR3 runs to 12 residues. The junction had 8 bases not matched to a gene; V was cut back by 7 bases and J by 10 bases. As DNA, the CDR3 is TGTGCTAGTGCAGACAAACAGGGGGGAGCTTTCTTT. The encoded protein is CASADKQGGAFF.

The gene calls are TRBV6-4 and TRBJ1-2, with D possibly being TRBD1 (5 bases). The CDR3 runs to 17 residues. Trimming shortened V by 3 bases and J by 0 bases, and 17 bases separated the two germline ends. Per germline, CDR1 MRHNA and CDR2 SNTAGT. CDR3 DNA sequence: TGTGCCAGCAGTGAAGACAGTAACTCCTCTTCTAACTATGGCTACACCTTC. This translates into CASSEDSNSSSNYGYTF.

For this clone: The identical CDR3 is also encoded by other nucleotide sequences in the sample. The gene calls are TRBV27 and TRBJ1-2; 7 bases align to TRBD1. V lost 6 bases, J lost 7 bases, and 14 bases stayed unmatched. From germline, CDR1 is MNHEY and CDR2 SMNVEV (reference sequence). The CDR3 totals 15 residues. The CDR3 DNA is TGTGCCAGCAGCCCCAGACAGGGCGCAGGTGGTGGCTACACCTTC. This encodes CASSPRQGAGGGYTF.

Here the CDR3 reads CASSYVRGVVYYGYTF. The CDR3 DNA follows: TGTGCCAGCAGCTACGTTCGGGGGGTAGTTTACTATGGCTACACCTTC. V gene TRBV7-2 combines with J gene TRBJ1-2, with a tentative D call TRBD1 (5 bases). CDR3 size: 16 residues. The germline CDR1 and CDR2 sequences are SGHTA and FQGNSA. Trimming removed 4 bases at V and 3 bases at J, with 18 bases between.

V is TRBV6-1 and J is TRBJ2-5; TRBD1 might be the D (6 bases). CDR3 length: 14 amino acids. V lost 6 bases to trimming and J lost 4 bases, with 15 bases between them. Germline V gene lookup returns CDR1 MNHNS and CDR2 SASEGT. The CDR3 region has the DNA TGTGCCAGCAGCGCAGGGGTGGGCAGAGAGACCCAGTACTTC. Encoded protein: CASSAGVGRETQYF.

V is TRBV13 and J is TRBJ2-7; 11 bases fit TRBD2. V dropped 7 bases and J dropped 0; count of bases not matched to a gene: 8. Germline CDR1 is PRHDT and CDR2 is FYEKMQ (reference sequence). This CDR3 region has 16 residues. The CDR3 loop is CASTATSGGTSYEQYF. The CDR3 nucleotides are TGTGCCAGCACCGCAACTAGCGGGGGTACCTCCTACGAGCAGTACTTC.

The rearrangement links TRBV27 to TRBJ2-5, with TRBD2 as a possible D gene (7 bases). The germline V and J ends were trimmed by 8 bases and 3 bases, with 16 bases remaining between them. From germline, CDR1 is MNHEY and CDR2 SMNVEV (reference sequence). This CDR3 has 14 residues. The CDR3 DNA is TGTGCCAGCCCGAAAGGGGGAGGGGAAGAGACCCAGTACTTC. Translating gives CASPKGGGEETQYF.

The chain is built from TRBV27 and TRBJ2-3, with D uncertain. In germline, CDR1 is MNHEY, CDR2 SMNVEV (reference sequence). The CDR3 covers 16 residues. V lost 5 bases and J 0 bases, leaving 15 bases between the germline ends. For the CDR3, the DNA is TGTGCCAGCAGTCCCCTGTCCGTTCCTAGCACAGATACGCAGTATTTT. Amino acids: CASSPLSVPSTDTQYF.

The chain links TRBV6-4 to TRBJ1-1, with D maybe TRBD1 (5 bases). The CDR3 spans 13 residues. Germline CDR1 reads MRHNA; CDR2 reads SNTAGT. V was trimmed by 10 bases and J by 1 base, leaving 13 bases between them. CDR3 loop: CATRQNKNTEAFF. The CDR3 nucleotides read TGTGCCACCCGACAGAACAAGAACACTGAAGCTTTCTTT.

This clone showed up just a few times. The V call is TRBV2, the J call TRBJ1-1, with TRBD1 matching over 8 bases. The V and J ends lost 6 bases and 4 bases, in that order; junction bases with no gene match: 4. This CDR3 has 13 amino acids. Germline V CDR1 and CDR2: SNHLY, FYNNEI. CDR3 residues: CASRDRDGTEAFF. The CDR3 DNA follows: TGTGCCAGCAGGGACAGGGATGGCACTGAAGCTTTCTTT.